Sequencing of this T cell receptor beta chain was carried out in a study of identical twins. Germline values: CDR1 GTSNPN, CDR2 SVGIG (reference sequence). The V and J ends lost 4 bases and 4 bases respectively, with 16 bases between them. CDR3 length: 14 amino acids. Details on this clonotype: What it binds is not known.

Template switching added a universal primer site, and cDNA bore unique molecular identifiers. A single record per CDR3 protein comes from TCRdb applying MiXCR to the 5' RACE reads. The table has some 1,700,000 distinct CDR3 sequences, under 35% seen once; the top ten hold about 0.25%. The study's findings and limits: Within cord blood, abundant beta clonotypes carried fewer insertions, but memory repertoires showed no such trend. The same donors were not followed; conclusions instead depended on cross-sectional statistical analysis.

The receptor was derived from a newborn girl in good health. This rearrangement joins TRBV30 to TRBJ1-2; D is uncertain. The sample taken for sequencing was cord blood. The CDR3 DNA reads TGTGCCTGGACCCACGGTCAACACCTCTATGGCTACACCTTC. Its translation: CAWTHGQHLYGYTF.